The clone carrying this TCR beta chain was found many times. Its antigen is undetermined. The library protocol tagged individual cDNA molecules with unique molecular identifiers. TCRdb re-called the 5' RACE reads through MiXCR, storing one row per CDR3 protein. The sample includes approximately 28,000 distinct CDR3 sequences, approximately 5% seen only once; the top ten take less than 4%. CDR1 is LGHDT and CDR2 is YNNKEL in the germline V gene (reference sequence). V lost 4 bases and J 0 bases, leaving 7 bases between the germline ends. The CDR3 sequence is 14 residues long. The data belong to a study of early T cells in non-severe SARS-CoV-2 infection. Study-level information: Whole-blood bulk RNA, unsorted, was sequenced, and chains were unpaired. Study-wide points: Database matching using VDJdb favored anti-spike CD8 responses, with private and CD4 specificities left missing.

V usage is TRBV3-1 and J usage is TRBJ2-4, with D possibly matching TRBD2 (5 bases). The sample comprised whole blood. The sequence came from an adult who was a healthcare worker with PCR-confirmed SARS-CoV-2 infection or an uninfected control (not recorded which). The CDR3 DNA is TGTGCCAGCAGCCGCGGACTAGCCAAAAACATTCAGTACTTC. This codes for CASSRGLAKNIQYF. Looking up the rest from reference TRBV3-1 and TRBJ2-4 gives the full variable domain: DTAVSQTPKYLVTQMGNDKSIKCEQNLGHDTMYWYKQDSKKFLKIMFSYNNKELIINETVPNRFSPKSPDKAHLNLHINSLELGDSAVYFCASSRGLAKNIQYFGAGTRLSVL.